This T cell receptor (beta chain) was sequenced for a study of shared clonotypes between healthy human individuals. Repertoires were generated with immunoSEQ multiplex PCR, while TCRdb's copy carries only in-frame clones and drops some. This sample carries 760,000 or so clones, 95% to 97% of them seen once, and the ten largest clones take less than 0.25%. CD45RO-negative cells were positively selected for CCR7, leaving out terminally differentiated effector memory CD45RA+ cells. V lost 3 bases to trimming and J lost 0 bases, with 12 bases between them. The germline CDR1 and CDR2 sequences are SEHNR and FQNEAQ (reference sequence). CDR3 length: 15 residues.

The TCR sequence derives from a young man in good health. Sequencing used naive CD8+ T cells sorted from blood. This chain connects TRBV7-9 to TRBJ2-7, with D possibly being TRBD1 or TRBD2 (5 bases each). The CDR3 DNA is TGTGCCAGCAGCTTGGGACCGATGAGCTCCTACGAGCAGTACTTC. Its translation: CASSLGPMSSYEQYF.